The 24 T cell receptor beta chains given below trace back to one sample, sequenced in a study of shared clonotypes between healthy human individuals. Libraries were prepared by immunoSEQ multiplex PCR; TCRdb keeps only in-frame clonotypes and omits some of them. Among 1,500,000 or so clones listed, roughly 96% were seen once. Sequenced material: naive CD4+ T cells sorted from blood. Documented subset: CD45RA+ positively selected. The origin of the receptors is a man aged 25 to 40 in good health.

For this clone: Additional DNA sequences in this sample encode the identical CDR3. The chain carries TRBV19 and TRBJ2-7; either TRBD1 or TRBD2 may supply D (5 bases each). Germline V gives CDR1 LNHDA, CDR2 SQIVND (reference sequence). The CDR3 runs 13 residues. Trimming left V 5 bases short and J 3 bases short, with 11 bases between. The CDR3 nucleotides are TGTGCCAGTAGTCCCGGGACGAGCTACGAGCAGTACTTC. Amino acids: CASSPGTSYEQYF.

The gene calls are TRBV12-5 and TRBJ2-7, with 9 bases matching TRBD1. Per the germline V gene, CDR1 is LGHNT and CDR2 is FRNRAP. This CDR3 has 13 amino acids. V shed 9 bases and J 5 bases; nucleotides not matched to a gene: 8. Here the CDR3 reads CARNGTGHHEQYF. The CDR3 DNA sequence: TGTGCTAGGAACGGGACAGGGCACCACGAGCAGTACTTC.

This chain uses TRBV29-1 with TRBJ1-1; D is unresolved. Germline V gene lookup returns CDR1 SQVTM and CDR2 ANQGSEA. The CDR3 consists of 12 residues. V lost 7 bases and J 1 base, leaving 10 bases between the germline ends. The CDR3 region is CSAKEGNTEAFF. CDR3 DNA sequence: TGCAGCGCGAAGGAGGGGAACACTGAAGCTTTCTTT. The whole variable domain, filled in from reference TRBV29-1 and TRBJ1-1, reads SAVISQKPSRDICQRGTSLTIQCQVDSQVTMMFWYRQQPGQSLTLIATANQGSEATYESGFVIDKFPISRPNLTFSTLTVSNMSPEDSSIYLCSAKEGNTEAFFGQGTRLTVV.

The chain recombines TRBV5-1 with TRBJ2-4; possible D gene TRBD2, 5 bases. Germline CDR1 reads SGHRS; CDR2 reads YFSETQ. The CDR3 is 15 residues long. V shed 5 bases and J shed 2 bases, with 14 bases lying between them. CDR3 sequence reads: CASSLFEGTKNIQYF. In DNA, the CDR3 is TGCGCCAGCAGTCTGTTTGAGGGTACCAAAAACATTCAGTACTTC.

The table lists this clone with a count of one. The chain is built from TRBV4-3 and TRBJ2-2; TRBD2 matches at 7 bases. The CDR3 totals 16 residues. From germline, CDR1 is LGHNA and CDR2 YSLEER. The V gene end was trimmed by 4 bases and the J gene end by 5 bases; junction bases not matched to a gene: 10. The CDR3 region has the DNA TGCGCCAGCAGCCGGATGGGAGGGAGCATAACCGGGGAGCTGTTTTTT. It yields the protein CASSRMGGSITGELFF.

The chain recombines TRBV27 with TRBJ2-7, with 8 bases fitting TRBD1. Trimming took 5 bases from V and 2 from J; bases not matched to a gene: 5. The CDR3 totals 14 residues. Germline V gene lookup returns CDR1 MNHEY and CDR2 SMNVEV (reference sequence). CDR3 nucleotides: TGTGCCAGCAGTAAGACAGGGGTCCCCTACGAGCAGTACTTC. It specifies CASSKTGVPYEQYF.

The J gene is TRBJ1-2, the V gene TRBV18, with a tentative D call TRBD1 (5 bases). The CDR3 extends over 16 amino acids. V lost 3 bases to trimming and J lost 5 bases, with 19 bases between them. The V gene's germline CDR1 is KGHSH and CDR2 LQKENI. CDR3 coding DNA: TGTGCCAGCTCACCGTATGGGAGCAAAAGGGGATATGGCTACACCTTC. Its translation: CASSPYGSKRGYGYTF. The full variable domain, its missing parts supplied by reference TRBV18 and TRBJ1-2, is NAGVMQNPRHLVRRRGQEARLRCSPMKGHSHVYWYRQLPEEGLKFMVYLQKENIIDESGMPKERFSAEFPKEGPSILRIQQVVRGDSAAYFCASSPYGSKRGYGYTFGSGTRLTVV.

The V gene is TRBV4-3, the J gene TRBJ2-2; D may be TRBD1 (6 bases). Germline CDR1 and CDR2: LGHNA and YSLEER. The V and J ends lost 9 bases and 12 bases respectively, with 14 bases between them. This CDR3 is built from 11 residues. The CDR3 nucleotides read TGCGCCAGTCGAGGGGGATACAAGCTGTTTTTT. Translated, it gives CASRGGYKLFF.

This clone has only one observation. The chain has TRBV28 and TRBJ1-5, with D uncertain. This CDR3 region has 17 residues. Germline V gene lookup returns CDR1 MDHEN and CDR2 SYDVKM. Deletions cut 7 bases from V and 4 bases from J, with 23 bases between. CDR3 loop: CASKPPSSPPSNQPQHF. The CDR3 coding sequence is TGTGCCAGCAAACCGCCTTCCTCCCCCCCATCTAATCAGCCCCAGCATTTT.

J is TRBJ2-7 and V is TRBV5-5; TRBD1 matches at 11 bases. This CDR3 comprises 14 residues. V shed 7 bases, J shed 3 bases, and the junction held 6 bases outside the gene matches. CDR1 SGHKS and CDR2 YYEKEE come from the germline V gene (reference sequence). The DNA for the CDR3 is TGTGCCAGCTCGGGGACAGGGGGGCTCTACGAGCAGTACTTC. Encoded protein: CASSGTGGLYEQYF.

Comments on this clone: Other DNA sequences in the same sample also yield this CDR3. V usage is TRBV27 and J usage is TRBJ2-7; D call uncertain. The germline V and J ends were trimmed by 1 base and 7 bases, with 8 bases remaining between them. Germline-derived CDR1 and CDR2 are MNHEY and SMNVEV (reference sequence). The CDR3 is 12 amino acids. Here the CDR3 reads CASSLLGSEQYF. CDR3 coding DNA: TGTGCCAGCAGTTTATTAGGGTCGGAGCAGTACTTC.

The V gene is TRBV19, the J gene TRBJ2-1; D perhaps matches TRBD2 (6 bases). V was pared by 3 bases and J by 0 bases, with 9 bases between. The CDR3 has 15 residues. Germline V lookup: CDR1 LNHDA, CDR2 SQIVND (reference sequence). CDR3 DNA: TGTGCCAGTAGTATCGACGGGAGCTCCTACAATGAGCAGTTCTTC. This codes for CASSIDGSSYNEQFF.

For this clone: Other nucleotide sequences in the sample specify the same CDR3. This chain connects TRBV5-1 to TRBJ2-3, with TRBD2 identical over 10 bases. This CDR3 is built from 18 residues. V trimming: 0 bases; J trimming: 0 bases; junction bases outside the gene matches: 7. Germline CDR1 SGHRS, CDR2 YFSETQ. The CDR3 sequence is CASSLGGTSGTSTDTQYF. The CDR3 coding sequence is TGCGCCAGCAGCTTGGGGGGTACTAGCGGGACTAGCACAGATACGCAGTATTTT.

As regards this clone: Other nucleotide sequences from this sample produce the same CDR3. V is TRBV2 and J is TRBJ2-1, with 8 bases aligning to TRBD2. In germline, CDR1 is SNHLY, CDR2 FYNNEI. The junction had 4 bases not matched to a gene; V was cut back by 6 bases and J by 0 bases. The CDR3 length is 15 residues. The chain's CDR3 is CASSPLAGSYNEQFF. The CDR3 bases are TGTGCCAGCAGCCCCCTAGCGGGCTCCTACAATGAGCAGTTCTTC.

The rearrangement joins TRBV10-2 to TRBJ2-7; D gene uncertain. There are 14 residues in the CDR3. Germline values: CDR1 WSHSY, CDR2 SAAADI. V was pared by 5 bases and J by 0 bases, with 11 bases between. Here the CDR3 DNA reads TGCGCCAGCAGTACAAGGGCAGCCTCCTACGAGCAGTACTTC. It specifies CASSTRAASYEQYF.

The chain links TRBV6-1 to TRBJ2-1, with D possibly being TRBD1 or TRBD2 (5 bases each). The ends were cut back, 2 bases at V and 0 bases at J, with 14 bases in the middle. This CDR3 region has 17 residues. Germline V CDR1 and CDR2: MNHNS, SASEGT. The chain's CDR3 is CASSERFGTSSYNEQFF. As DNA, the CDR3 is TGTGCCAGCAGTGAACGTTTCGGGACGAGCTCCTACAATGAGCAGTTCTTC.

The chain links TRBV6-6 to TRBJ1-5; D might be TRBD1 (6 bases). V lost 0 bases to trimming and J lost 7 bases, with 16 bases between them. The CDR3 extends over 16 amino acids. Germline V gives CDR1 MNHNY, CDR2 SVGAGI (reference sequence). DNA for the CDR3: TGTGCCAGCAGTTACTCGAGTGGGCAGGGGAACCAGCCCCAGCATTTT. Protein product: CASSYSSGQGNQPQHF.

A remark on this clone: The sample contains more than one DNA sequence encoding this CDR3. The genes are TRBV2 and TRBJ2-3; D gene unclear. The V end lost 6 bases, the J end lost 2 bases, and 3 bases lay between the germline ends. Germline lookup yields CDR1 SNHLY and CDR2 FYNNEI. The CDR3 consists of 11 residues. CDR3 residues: CASSYTDTQYF. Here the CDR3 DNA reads TGTGCCAGCAGCTACACAGATACGCAGTATTTT.

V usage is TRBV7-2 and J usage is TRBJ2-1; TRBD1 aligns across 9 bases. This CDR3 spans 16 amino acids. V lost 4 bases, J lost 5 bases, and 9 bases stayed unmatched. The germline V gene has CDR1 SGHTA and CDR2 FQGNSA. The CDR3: CASSSGNRGRDNEQFF. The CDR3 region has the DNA TGTGCCAGCAGCTCGGGAAACAGGGGGCGCGACAATGAGCAGTTCTTC.

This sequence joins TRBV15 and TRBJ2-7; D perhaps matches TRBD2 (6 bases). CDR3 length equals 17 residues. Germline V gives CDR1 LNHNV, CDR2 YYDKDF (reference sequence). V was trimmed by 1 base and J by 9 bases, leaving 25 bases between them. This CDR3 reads CATSRVFKAGNSFGQYF. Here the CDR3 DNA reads TGTGCCACCAGCAGAGTGTTTAAGGCGGGAAACTCCTTTGGGCAGTACTTC.

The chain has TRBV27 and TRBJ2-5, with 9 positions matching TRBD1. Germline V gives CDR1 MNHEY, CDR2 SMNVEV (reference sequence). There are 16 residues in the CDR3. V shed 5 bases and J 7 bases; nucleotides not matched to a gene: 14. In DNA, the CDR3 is TGTGCCAGCAGTCTAAAAGGGACAGGGTCCCGAGGGACCCAGTACTTC. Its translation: CASSLKGTGSRGTQYF.

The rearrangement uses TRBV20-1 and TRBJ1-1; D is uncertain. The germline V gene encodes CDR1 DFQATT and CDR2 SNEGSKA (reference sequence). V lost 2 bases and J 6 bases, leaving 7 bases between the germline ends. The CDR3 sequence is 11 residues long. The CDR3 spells CSARFGAEAFF. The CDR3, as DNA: TGCAGTGCTAGATTTGGAGCTGAAGCTTTCTTT.

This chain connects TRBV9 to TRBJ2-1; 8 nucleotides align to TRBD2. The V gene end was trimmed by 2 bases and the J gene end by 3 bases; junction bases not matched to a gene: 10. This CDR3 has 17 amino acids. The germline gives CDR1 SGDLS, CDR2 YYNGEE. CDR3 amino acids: CASSVETTSVLYNEQFF. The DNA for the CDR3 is TGTGCCAGCAGCGTGGAGACGACTAGCGTACTCTACAATGAGCAGTTCTTC.

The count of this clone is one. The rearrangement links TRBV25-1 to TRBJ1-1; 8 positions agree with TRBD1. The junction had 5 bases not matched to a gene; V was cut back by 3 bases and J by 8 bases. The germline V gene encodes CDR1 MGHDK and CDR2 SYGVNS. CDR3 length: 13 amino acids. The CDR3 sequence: CASSDRRQGEAFF. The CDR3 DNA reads TGTGCCAGCAGTGACCGTCGACAGGGGGAAGCTTTCTTT.